This T cell receptor (beta chain) comes out of a study of cytomegalovirus exposure and HLA in healthy donors. Study observations and caveats: Being indistinguishable, some V segments were excluded, TRBV6-2 and TRBV6-3 among them. Earlier analysis yielded a pattern in which most TCR beta V segments were productive about 90% or about 30% of the time.

As concerns this clone: Its specificity is unknown.

PCR used 60 Vbeta primers and 13 Jbeta primers. The assay was immunoSEQ multiplex PCR, and TCRdb's table has in-frame clones only and misses some. There are some 240,000 clones in the sample; nearly 95% occur only once, and 1.7% lies in the top ten. The germline CDR1 and CDR2 sequences are MNHEY and SMNVEV (reference sequence). The CDR3 spans 13 residues. V lost 5 bases to trimming and J lost 7 bases, with 14 bases between them. This chain links TRBV27 with TRBJ1-2; TRBD1 is a possible D gene (5 bases). Sequenced sample: PBMCs. The receptor comes from a girl aged 2-10 years in good health and CMV-seronegative. The CDR3 region is CASSTPAGLGYTF. CDR3 coding DNA: TGTGCCAGCAGTACCCCGGCAGGGCTTGGCTACACCTTC.